Sequencing of this TCR beta chain was carried out in a study of cytomegalovirus exposure and HLA in healthy donors. Study results and caveats: In the roughly 120 validation repertoires, a later analysis found that first-cohort TCR clusters tended to co-occur.

With regard to this clone: The antigen is undetermined.

Germline V lookup: CDR1 MNHEY, CDR2 SVGAGI. With 6 bases removed from V and 0 bases from J, the gap between germline ends came to 12 bases. The CDR3 consists of 15 residues. The method was immunoSEQ multiplex PCR; TCRdb's version includes in-frame clones alone and lacks a portion of them. The table includes 200,000 to 250,000 clones, 65% to 85% detected once. This TCR was sampled from a woman in her twenties or thirties in good health and CMV-seropositive. The sample was PBMCs. The chain couples TRBV6-5 to TRBJ2-1, with a weak D call TRBD2 (6 bases). Here the CDR3 reads CASRYSGSSYNEQFF. Written as DNA, the CDR3 is TGTGCCAGCAGGTATAGCGGAAGCTCCTACAATGAGCAGTTCTTC.